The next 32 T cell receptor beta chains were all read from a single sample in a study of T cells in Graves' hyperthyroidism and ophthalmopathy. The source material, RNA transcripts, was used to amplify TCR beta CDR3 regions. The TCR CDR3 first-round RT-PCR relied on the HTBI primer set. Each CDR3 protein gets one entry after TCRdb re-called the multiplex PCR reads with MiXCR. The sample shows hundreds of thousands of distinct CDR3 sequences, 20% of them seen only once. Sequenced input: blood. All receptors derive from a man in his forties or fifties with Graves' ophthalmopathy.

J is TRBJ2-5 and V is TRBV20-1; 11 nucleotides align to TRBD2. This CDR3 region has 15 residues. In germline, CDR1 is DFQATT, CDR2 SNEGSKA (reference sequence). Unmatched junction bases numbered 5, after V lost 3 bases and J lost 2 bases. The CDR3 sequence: CSARGLAVGQETQYF. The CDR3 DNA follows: TGCAGTGCTAGGGGACTAGCGGTGGGTCAAGAGACCCAGTACTTC.

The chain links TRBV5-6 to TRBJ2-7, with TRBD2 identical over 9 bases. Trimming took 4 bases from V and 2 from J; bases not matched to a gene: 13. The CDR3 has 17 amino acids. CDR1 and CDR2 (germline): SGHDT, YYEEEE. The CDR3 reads CASSQAILAGMTYEQYF. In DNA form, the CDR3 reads TGTGCCAGCAGCCAAGCGATCCTAGCGGGAATGACCTACGAGCAGTACTTC.

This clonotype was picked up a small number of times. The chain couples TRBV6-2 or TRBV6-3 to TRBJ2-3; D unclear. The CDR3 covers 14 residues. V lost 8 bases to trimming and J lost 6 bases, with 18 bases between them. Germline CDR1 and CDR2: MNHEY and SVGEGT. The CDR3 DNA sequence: TGTGCCAGCCGGACCGCGGTCGTCACGGATACGCAGTATTTT. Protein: CASRTAVVTDTQYF.

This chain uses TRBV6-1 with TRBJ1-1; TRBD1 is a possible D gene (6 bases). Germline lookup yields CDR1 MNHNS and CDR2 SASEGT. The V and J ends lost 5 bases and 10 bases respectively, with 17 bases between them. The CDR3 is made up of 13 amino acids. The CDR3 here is CASSRGAGGGAFF. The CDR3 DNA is TGTGCCAGCAGTAGGGGGGCGGGGGGAGGAGCTTTCTTT.

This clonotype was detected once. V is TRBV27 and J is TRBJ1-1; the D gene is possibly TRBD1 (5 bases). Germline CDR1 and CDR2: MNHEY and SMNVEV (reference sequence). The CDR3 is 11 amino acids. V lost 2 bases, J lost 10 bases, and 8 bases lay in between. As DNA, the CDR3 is TGTGCCAGCAGTTTAGGAGGGGTAGCTTTCTTT. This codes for CASSLGGVAFF.

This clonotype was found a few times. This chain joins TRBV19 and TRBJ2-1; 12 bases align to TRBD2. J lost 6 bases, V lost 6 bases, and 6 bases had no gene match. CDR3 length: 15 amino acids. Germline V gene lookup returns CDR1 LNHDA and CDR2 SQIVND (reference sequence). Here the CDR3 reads CASRGGTSGRNEQFF. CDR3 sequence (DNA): TGTGCCAGTAGGGGGGGGACTAGCGGGCGCAATGAGCAGTTCTTC.

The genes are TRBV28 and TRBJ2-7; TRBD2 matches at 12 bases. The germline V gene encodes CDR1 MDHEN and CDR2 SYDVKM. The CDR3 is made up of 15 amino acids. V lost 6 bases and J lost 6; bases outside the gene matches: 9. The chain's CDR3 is CASSSLAGGPLEQYF. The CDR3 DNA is TGTGCCAGCAGCTCCCTAGCGGGGGGGCCCCTCGAGCAGTACTTC.

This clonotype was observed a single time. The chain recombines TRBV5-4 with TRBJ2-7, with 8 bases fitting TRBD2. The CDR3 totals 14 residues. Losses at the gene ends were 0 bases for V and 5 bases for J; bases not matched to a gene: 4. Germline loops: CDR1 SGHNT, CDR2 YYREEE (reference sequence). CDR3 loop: CASSLGPGRDEQYF. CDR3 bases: TGTGCCAGCAGCTTGGGCCCCGGGAGGGACGAGCAGTACTTC.

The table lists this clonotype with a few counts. CDR3 region: CASSLPSSGLNSYEQYF. The DNA of the CDR3 is TGTGCCAGCAGCTTACCTTCCTCAGGGCTAAACTCCTACGAGCAGTACTTC. The genes are TRBV7-8 and TRBJ2-7; tentatively, D is TRBD1 (5 bases). The CDR3 runs 17 residues. CDR1 and CDR2 (germline): SGHVS, FQNEAQ. Trimming cost V 2 bases and J 0 bases, with 17 bases left between them.

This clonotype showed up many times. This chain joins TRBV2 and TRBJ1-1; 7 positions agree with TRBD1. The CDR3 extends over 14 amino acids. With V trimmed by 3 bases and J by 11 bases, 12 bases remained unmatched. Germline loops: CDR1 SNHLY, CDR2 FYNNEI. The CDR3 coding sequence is TGTGCCAGCAGTGAGGGAGGGGGCGAAAGGCCGGCTTTCTTT. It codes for CASSEGGGERPAFF.

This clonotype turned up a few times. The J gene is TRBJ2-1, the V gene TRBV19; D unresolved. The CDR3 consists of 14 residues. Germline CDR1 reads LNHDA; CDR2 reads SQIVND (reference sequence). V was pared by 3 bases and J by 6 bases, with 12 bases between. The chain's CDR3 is CASSIYALGNEQFF. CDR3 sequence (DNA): TGTGCCAGTAGTATCTATGCCCTCGGCAATGAGCAGTTCTTC.

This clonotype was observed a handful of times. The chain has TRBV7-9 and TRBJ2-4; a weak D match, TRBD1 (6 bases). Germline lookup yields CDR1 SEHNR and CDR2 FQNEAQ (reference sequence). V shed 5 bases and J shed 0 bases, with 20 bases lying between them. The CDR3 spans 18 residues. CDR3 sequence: CASSPEGHFRLAKNIQYF. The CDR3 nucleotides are TGTGCCAGCAGCCCAGAGGGACATTTTCGACTAGCCAAAAACATTCAGTACTTC.

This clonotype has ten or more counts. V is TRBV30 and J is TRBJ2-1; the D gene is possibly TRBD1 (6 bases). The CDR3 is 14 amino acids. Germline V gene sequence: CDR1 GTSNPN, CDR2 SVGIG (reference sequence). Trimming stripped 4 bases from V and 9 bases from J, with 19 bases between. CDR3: CAWTPLVARGEQFF. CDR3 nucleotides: TGTGCCTGGACTCCTCTAGTCGCCAGGGGTGAGCAGTTCTTC.

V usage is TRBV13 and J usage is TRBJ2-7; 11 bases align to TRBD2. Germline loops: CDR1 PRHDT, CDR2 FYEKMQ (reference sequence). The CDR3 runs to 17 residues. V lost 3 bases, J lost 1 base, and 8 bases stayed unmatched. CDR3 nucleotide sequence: TGTGCCAGCAGCTTCGGAACAACTAGCGGGGGATCCTACGAGCAGTACTTC. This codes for CASSFGTTSGGSYEQYF.

The CDR3 region is CSVTYRVLQETQYF. The CDR3, as DNA: TGCAGCGTAACCTACAGGGTCCTTCAAGAGACCCAGTACTTC. V and J are TRBV29-1 and TRBJ2-5; a possible D gene is TRBD1 (6 bases). With 6 bases removed from V and 2 bases from J, the gap between germline ends came to 16 bases. There are 14 residues in the CDR3. Germline CDR1 reads SQVTM; CDR2 reads ANQGSEA.

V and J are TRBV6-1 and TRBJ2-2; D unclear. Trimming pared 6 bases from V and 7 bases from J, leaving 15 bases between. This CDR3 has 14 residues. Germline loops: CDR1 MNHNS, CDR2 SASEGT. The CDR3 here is CASSPLGSVGELFF. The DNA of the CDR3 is TGTGCCAGCAGCCCCCTGGGGTCTGTCGGGGAGCTGTTTTTT.

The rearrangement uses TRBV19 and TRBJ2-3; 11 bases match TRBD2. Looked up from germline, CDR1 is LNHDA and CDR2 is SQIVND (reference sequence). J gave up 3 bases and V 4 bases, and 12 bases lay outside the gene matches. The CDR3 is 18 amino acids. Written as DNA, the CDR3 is TGTGCCAGTAGTAATGGGGTCCGGGCTAGCGGGAGGACAGATACGCAGTATTTT. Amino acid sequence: CASSNGVRASGRTDTQYF.

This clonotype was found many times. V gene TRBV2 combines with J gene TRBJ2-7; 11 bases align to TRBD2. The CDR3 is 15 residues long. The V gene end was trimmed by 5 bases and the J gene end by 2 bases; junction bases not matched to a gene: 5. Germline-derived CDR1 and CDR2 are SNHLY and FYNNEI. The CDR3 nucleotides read TGTGCCAGCAGTAGACTAGCGGGAAGGGCCTACGAGCAGTACTTC. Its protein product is CASSRLAGRAYEQYF.

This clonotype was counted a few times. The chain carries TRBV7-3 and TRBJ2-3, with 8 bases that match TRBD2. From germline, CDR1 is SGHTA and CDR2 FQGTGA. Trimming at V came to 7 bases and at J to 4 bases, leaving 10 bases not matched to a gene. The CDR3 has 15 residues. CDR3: CASTPSGAGADTQYF. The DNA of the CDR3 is TGTGCCAGCACCCCGTCGGGAGCGGGGGCAGATACGCAGTATTTT.

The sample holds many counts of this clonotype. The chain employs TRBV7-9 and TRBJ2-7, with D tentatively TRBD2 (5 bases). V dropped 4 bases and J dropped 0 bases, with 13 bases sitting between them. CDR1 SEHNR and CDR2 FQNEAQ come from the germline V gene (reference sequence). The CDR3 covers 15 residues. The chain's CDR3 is CASSSHGVGSYEQYF. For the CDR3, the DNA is TGTGCCAGCAGCTCCCACGGGGTGGGCTCCTACGAGCAGTACTTC.

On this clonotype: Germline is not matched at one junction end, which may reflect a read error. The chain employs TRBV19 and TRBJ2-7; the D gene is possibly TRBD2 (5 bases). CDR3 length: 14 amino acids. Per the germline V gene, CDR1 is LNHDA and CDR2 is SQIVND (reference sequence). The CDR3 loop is CAGSILIPSGEQYF. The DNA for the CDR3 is TGTGCCGGTAGTATCCTGATCCCCTCGGGGGAGCAGTACTTC. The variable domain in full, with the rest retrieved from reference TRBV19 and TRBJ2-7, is DGGITQSPKYLFRKEGQNVTLSCEQNLNHDAMYWYRQDPGQGLRLIYYSQIVNDFQKGDIAEGYSVSREKKESFPLTVTSAQKNPTAFYLCAGSILIPSGEQYFGPGTRLTVT.

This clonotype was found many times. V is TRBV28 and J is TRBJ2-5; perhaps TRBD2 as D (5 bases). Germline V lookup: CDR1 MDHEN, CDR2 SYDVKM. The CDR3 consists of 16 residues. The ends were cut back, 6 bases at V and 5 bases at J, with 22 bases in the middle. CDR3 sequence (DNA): TGTGCCAGCAGCTCAGCCCGGGGTTCGGGTAGGGAGACCCAGTACTTC. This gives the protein CASSSARGSGRETQYF.

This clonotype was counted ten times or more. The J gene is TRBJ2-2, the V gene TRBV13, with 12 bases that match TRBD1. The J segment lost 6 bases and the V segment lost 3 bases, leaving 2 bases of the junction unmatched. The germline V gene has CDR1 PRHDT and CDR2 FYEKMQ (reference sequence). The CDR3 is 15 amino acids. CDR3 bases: TGTGCCAGCAGCTTGGGACAGGGGGCGTCCGGGGAGCTGTTTTTT. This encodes CASSLGQGASGELFF.

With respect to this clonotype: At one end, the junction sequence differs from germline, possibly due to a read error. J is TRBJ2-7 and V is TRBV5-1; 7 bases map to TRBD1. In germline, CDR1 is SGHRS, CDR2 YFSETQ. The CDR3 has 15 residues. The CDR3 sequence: CASGLGDRISYEQYF. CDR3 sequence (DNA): TGCGCCAGCGGCTTGGGGGACAGAATCTCCTACGAGCAGTACTTC.

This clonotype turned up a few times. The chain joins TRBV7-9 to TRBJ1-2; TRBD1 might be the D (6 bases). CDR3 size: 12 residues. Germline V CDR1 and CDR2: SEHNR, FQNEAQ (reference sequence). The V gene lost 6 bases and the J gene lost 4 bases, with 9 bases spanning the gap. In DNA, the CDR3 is TGTGCCAGCAGGGACAGCCTCTATGGCTACACCTTC. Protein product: CASRDSLYGYTF.

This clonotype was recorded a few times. The CDR3 nucleotides are TGCGCCAGCAGCCTGATTCCGGGACAGGGAGACGAGCAGTACTTC. It translates to CASSLIPGQGDEQYF. This sequence joins TRBV5-1 and TRBJ2-7; TRBD1 agrees at 9 bases. This CDR3 region has 15 residues. From germline, CDR1 is SGHRS and CDR2 YFSETQ. The V and J ends lost 4 bases and 5 bases, in that order; junction bases with no gene match: 10.

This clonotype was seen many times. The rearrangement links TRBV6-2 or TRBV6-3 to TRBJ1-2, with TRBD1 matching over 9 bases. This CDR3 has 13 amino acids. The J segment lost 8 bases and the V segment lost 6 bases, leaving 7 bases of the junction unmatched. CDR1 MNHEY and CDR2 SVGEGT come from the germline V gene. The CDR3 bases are TGTGCCAGCAGCTACGGGACAGGGAGAGGCTACACCTTC. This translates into CASSYGTGRGYTF.

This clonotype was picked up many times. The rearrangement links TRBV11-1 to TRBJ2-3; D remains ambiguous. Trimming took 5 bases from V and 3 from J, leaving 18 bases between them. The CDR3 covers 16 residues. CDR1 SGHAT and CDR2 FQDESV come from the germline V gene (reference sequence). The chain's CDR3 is CASSPPVRRKTDTQYF. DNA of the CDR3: TGTGCCAGCAGCCCACCGGTCCGCAGAAAGACAGATACGCAGTATTTT.

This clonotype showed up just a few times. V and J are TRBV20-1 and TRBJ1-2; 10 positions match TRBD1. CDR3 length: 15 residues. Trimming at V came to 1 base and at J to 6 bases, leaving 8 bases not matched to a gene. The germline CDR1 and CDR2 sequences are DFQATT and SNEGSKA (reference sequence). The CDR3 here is CSARGGGTGENGYTF. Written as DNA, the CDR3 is TGCAGTGCTAGAGGAGGAGGGACAGGGGAAAATGGCTACACCTTC.

CDR3 DNA: TGTGCCTCCAGAGGGAATAGCGGGAGCATCCAAGAGACCCAGTACTTC. Encoded protein: CASRGNSGSIQETQYF. The chain recombines TRBV10-3 with TRBJ2-5; TRBD2 matches 9 bases. The CDR3 is made up of 16 amino acids. The germline gives CDR1 ENHRY, CDR2 SYGVKD. The V segment lost 11 bases and the J segment 1 base; nucleotides outside the gene matches: 14.

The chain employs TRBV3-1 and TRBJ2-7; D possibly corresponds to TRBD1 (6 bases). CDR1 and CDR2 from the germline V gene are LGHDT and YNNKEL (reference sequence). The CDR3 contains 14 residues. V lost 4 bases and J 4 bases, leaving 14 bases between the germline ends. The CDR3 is CASSRWTEYYEQYF. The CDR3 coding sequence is TGTGCCAGCAGCCGTTGGACAGAATATTACGAGCAGTACTTC.

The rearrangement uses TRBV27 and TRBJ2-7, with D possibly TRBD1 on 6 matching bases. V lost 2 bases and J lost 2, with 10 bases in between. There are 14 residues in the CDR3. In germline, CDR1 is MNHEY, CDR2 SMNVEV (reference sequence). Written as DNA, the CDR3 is TGTGCCAGCAGTTTAAAGGGACACCCCTACGAGCAGTACTTC. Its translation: CASSLKGHPYEQYF.